This T cell receptor (beta chain) was recovered during a study of T-cell reconstitution after alpha-beta-depleted transplantation in children. Overall study results and limits: Several hundred rapidly expanded clones from non-depleted graft cells reportedly supplied alpha-beta T cells about two months post-transplant. Diversity of TCRbeta at day 60 was high in some patients, arising from surviving recipient T cells and thymic progenitors. At one year after transplant, newly produced T cells mostly accounted for T-cell counts and diversity.

In the case of this clonotype: Its antigen remains unknown.

This CDR3 region has 14 residues. J lost 4 bases, V lost 8 bases, and 9 bases had no gene match. Germline V gene data show CDR1 as SQVTM and CDR2 as ANQGSEA. Unique molecular identifiers were built into the TCRbeta library. MiXCR was run by TCRdb on the PCR reads, yielding one entry per CDR3 protein. The sample consists of approximately 1,000,000 distinct CDR3 sequences, around 30% of them appearing once. The V gene is TRBV29-1, the J gene TRBJ2-3, with 10 bases aligning to TRBD2. Sequencing used PBMCs, mostly from graft donor cells, obtained 360 days after TCRalphabeta/CD19-depleted stem cell transplant. This clonotype was sampled from a boy in the first two years of life who had a stem cell transplant for SCID, so the T cells may come from the graft donor. This CDR3 is CSSRAGGRADTQYF. CDR3 DNA sequence: TGCAGCTCCCGAGCGGGGGGGCGGGCAGATACGCAGTATTTT.